What follows are 13 T cell receptor beta chains derived from one specimen sequenced in a study of blood T cell repertoires in COVID-19. The table came from immunoSEQ multiplex PCR; TCRdb's copy has only in-frame clones and leaves some out. The sample lists 300,000 to 350,000 clones; 89% were seen once. What was sequenced was peripheral blood. Receptor source: a woman aged 55-69 years with COVID-19, enrolled during active disease.

The chain uses TRBV5-1 and TRBJ1-6, with a possible D match to TRBD1 (5 bases). Germline V CDR1 and CDR2: SGHRS, YFSETQ. This CDR3 comprises 16 residues. Trimming pared 2 bases from V and 7 bases from J, leaving 16 bases between. In nucleotides, the CDR3 is TGCGCCAGCAGCTTTGGGGGGGATCTGAAAAATTCACCCCTCCACTTT. Its protein product is CASSFGGDLKNSPLHF. The full variable domain, rest sourced from reference TRBV5-1 and TRBJ1-6, is KAGVTQTPRYLIKTRGQQVTLSCSPISGHRSVSWYQQTPGQGLQFLFEYFSETQRNKGNFPGRFSGRQFSNSRSEMNVSTLELGDSALYLCASSFGGDLKNSPLHFGNGTRLTVT.

This clone was observed a few times. CDR3 amino acids: CASSTPDRGPYEQYF. The CDR3 DNA is TGTGCCAGCTCAACCCCGGACAGGGGGCCCTACGAGCAGTACTTC. The chain combines TRBV18 with TRBJ2-7, with 11 nucleotides matching TRBD1. Looked up from germline, CDR1 is KGHSH and CDR2 is LQKENI. The CDR3 has 15 amino acids. J lost 2 bases, V lost 5 bases, and 5 bases had no gene match.

The genes are TRBV18 and TRBJ2-3, with 12 bases identical to TRBD2. V gave up 6 bases and J gave up 4 bases; unmatched junction bases: 5. The CDR3 length is 15 residues. Germline CDR1 and CDR2: KGHSH and LQKENI. DNA for the CDR3: TGTGCCAGCTCCCAACTAGCGGGGGGTGCAGATACGCAGTATTTT. This translates into CASSQLAGGADTQYF.

The chain combines TRBV2 with TRBJ1-2; no reliable D call. The CDR3 runs to 14 residues. V lost 4 bases to trimming and J lost 3 bases, with 12 bases between them. The V gene's germline CDR1 is SNHLY and CDR2 FYNNEI. The CDR3 region has the DNA TGTGCCAGCAGTGTTGGTGCGAGTTACTATGGCTACACCTTC. Translating it yields CASSVGASYYGYTF.

The V gene is TRBV5-4, the J gene TRBJ2-1; the D gene is possibly TRBD1 (5 bases). The CDR3 has 13 residues. The germline gives CDR1 SGHNT, CDR2 YYREEE (reference sequence). V was pared by 4 bases and J by 5 bases, with 10 bases between. CDR3 loop: CASSLDSNNEQFF. As DNA, the CDR3 is TGTGCCAGCAGCCTCGACAGCAACAATGAGCAGTTCTTC. Looking up the rest from reference TRBV5-4 and TRBJ2-1 gives the full variable domain: ETGVTQSPTHLIKTRGQQVTLRCSSQSGHNTVSWYQQALGQGPQFIFQYYREEENGRGNFPPRFSGLQFPNYSSELNVNALELDDSALYLCASSLDSNNEQFFGPGTRLTVL.

The chain carries TRBV12-3 or TRBV12-4 and TRBJ1-1; D is undetermined. This CDR3 comprises 11 residues. V lost 8 bases, J lost 11 bases, and 15 bases lay in between. CDR3 loop: CASAQGGRAFF. The CDR3 region has the DNA TGTGCCAGCGCCCAAGGAGGGCGGGCTTTCTTT.

This clone was recorded a few times. This chain links TRBV14 with TRBJ1-1, with D maybe TRBD1 (6 bases). The CDR3 contains 13 residues. CDR1 SGHDN and CDR2 FVKESK come from the germline V gene. Trimming took off 6 bases at V and 7 bases at J, with 15 bases between the two ends. As DNA, the CDR3 is TGTGCCAGCAGGTCCACAGGGTTCGGTGAAGCTTTCTTT. Protein product: CASRSTGFGEAFF.

The chain links TRBV5-1 to TRBJ2-1, with 14 bases that match TRBD2. CDR3 length: 15 residues. CDR1 SGHRS and CDR2 YFSETQ come from the germline V gene. V was pared by 2 bases and J by 8 bases, with 3 bases of the junction left unmatched. The CDR3 loop is CASSLRLAGGHEQFF. In DNA form, the CDR3 reads TGCGCCAGCAGCTTAAGACTAGCGGGGGGGCATGAGCAGTTCTTC.

This clone was seen only a few times. The chain has TRBV25-1 and TRBJ2-1; D perhaps matches TRBD1 (7 bases). The CDR3 contains 14 residues. The germline V gene encodes CDR1 MGHDK and CDR2 SYGVNS. V lost 2 bases to trimming and J lost 12 bases, with 17 bases between them. The CDR3 region is CASSESGRRGLQFF. DNA for the CDR3: TGTGCCAGCAGTGAAAGCGGTCGGAGGGGGCTGCAGTTCTTC.

The table lists this clone with a few counts. This chain uses TRBV4-1 with TRBJ1-1, with D hard to call. Germline V gene data show CDR1 as MGHRA and CDR2 as YSYEKL. V shed 3 bases and J shed 5 bases, with 13 bases lying between them. CDR3 size: 14 residues. The CDR3 sequence: CASSHSSRSTEAFF. The DNA for the CDR3 is TGCGCCAGCAGCCATAGTAGCAGATCGACTGAAGCTTTCTTT.

The V gene is TRBV11-2, the J gene TRBJ1-1; 7 nucleotides line up with TRBD1. Germline-derived CDR1 and CDR2 are SGHAT and FQNNGV. After removal of 5 bases from V and 3 bases from J, the junction contained 6 bases not matched to a gene. The CDR3 has 14 residues. This chain's CDR3 is CASSRTRGDTEAFF. Written as DNA, the CDR3 is TGTGCCAGCAGCCGCACCAGGGGGGACACTGAAGCTTTCTTT.

The gene calls are TRBV6-1 and TRBJ2-3; 9 bases map to TRBD2. The V gene's germline CDR1 is MNHNS and CDR2 SASEGT. The length of the CDR3 is 17 residues. The V gene end was trimmed by 1 base and the J gene end by 2 bases; junction bases not matched to a gene: 7. The CDR3 region has the DNA TGTGCCAGCAGTGAAGGGCTAGCGGGGCGTCTCACAGATACGCAGTATTTT. This encodes CASSEGLAGRLTDTQYF.

The chain combines TRBV6-1 with TRBJ2-7; the D is unclear. Germline V gene lookup returns CDR1 MNHNS and CDR2 SASEGT. The V gene lost 2 bases and the J gene lost 3 bases, with 8 bases spanning the gap. The CDR3 has 13 amino acids. This CDR3 reads CASSENSHYEQYF. CDR3 nucleotides: TGTGCCAGCAGTGAAAACAGCCACTACGAGCAGTACTTC.